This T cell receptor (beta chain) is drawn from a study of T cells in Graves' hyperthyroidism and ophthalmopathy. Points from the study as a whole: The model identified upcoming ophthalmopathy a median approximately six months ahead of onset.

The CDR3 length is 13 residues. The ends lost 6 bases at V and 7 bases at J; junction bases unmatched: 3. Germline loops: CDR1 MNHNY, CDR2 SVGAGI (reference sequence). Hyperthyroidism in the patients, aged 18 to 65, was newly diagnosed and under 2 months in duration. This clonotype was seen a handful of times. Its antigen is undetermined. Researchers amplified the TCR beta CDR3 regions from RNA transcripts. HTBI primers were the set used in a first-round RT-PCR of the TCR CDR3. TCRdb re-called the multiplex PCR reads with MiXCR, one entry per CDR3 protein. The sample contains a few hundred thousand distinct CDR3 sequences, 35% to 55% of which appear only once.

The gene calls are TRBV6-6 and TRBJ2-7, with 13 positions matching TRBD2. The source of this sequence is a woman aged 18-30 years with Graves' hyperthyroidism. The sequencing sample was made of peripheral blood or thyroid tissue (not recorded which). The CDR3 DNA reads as TGTGCCAGCAGGACTAGCGGGAGGAATGAGCAGTACTTC. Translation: CASRTSGRNEQYF.